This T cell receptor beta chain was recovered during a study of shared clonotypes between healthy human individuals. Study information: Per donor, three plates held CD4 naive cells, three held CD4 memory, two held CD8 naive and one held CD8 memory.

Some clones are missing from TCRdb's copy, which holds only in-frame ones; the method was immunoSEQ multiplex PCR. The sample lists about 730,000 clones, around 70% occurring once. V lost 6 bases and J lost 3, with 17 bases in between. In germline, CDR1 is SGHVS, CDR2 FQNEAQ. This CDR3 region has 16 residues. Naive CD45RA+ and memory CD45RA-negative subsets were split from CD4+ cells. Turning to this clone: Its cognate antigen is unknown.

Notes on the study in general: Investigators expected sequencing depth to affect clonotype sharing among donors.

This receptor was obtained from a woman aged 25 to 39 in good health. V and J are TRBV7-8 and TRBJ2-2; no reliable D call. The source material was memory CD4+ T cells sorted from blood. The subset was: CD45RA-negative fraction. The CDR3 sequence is CASSRAQAVDTGELFF. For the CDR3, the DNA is TGTGCCAGCAGTCGGGCCCAAGCCGTGGACACCGGGGAGCTGTTTTTT.